What follows are 20 T cell receptor beta chains derived from one specimen sequenced in a study of blood T cell repertoires in COVID-19 (dated by TCRdb to about 2020). The library came from the immunoSEQ multiplex PCR assay. TCRdb limited this immuneACCESS table to in-frame rearrangements with V and J called. A share of clones is missing; checked studies link under half to unresolved V genes, and the rest is unexplained. This sample is represented by about 80,000 clones; about 72% of them were singletons. The ten largest account for roughly 15% of the sample. The sample comprised peripheral blood. Source of these receptors: a man in his 70s with active or convalescent COVID-19.

The rearrangement links TRBV14 to TRBJ1-1, with no clear D. Germline V gives CDR1 SGHDN, CDR2 FVKESK. With 3 bases removed from V and 0 bases from J, the gap between germline ends came to 8 bases. The length of the CDR3 is 14 residues. The CDR3 nucleotides are TGTGCCAGCAGCCAGTTGAGTATGAACACTGAAGCTTTCTTT. This translates into CASSQLSMNTEAFF.

The J gene is TRBJ1-6, the V gene TRBV2; D unresolved. V was pared by 8 bases and J by 2 bases, with 10 bases between. This CDR3 is built from 14 residues. Germline CDR1 and CDR2: SNHLY and FYNNEI. This CDR3 reads CASSPRAYNSPLHF. The CDR3, as DNA: TGTGCCAGCTCGCCTCGGGCCTATAATTCACCCCTCCACTTT.

The V call is TRBV11-2, the J call TRBJ2-1, with a possible D match to TRBD2 (6 bases). CDR3 size: 13 residues. Trimming shortened V by 3 bases and J by 15 bases, and 18 bases separated the two germline ends. Germline assignment: CDR1 SGHAT and CDR2 FQNNGV. The CDR3 region is CASSFSGVAPLFF. The DNA of the CDR3 is TGTGCCAGCAGCTTTTCGGGGGTCGCGCCGCTGTTCTTC.

On this clone: One end of the junction fails to match germline, which may point to a read error. V gene TRBV20-1 combines with J gene TRBJ2-1; 9 bases map to TRBD2. The CDR3 totals 14 residues. Germline-derived CDR1 and CDR2 are DFQATT and SNEGSKA (reference sequence). CDR3: CSASLAGSFNEQFF. Written as DNA, the CDR3 is TGCAGTGCTAGTCTAGCGGGGTCCTTCAATGAGCAGTTCTTC.

This chain links TRBV28 with TRBJ2-7; TRBD1 agrees at 9 bases. In germline, CDR1 is MDHEN, CDR2 SYDVKM. This CDR3 contains 14 residues. V lost 7 bases to trimming and J lost 5 bases; unmatched junction nucleotides: 9. The CDR3 sequence: CASITGTGTDEQYF. The DNA of the CDR3 is TGTGCCAGCATAACCGGGACAGGGACGGACGAGCAGTACTTC.

The J gene is TRBJ2-4, the V gene TRBV19, with D tentatively TRBD2 (7 bases). V lost 3 bases and J 8 bases, leaving 17 bases between the germline ends. The CDR3 consists of 15 residues. Germline CDR1 reads LNHDA; CDR2 reads SQIVND (reference sequence). The CDR3 loop reads CASSIELRGQDIQYF. In DNA form, the CDR3 reads TGTGCCAGTAGTATCGAGTTGCGGGGGCAAGACATTCAGTACTTC.

V is TRBV2 and J is TRBJ2-7; perhaps TRBD2 as D (6 bases). There are 12 residues in the CDR3. V lost 6 bases and J lost 2, with 8 bases in between. Germline CDR1 is SNHLY and CDR2 is FYNNEI. As DNA, the CDR3 is TGTGCCAGCAGGGCGGGGCCCTACGAGCAGTACTTC. It translates to CASRAGPYEQYF.

The V gene is TRBV11-2, the J gene TRBJ1-6; 12 bases map to TRBD1. V shed 5 bases and J 9 bases; nucleotides not matched to a gene: 8. The V gene's germline CDR1 is SGHAT and CDR2 FQNNGV. The CDR3 has 16 residues. The CDR3 sequence: CASSPRGTGGLSPLHF. As DNA, the CDR3 is TGTGCCAGCAGCCCCCGGGGGACAGGGGGCCTTTCACCCCTCCACTTT.

This clone was observed a handful of times. V usage is TRBV28 and J usage is TRBJ2-3; D is perhaps TRBD2 (7 bases). Germline V lookup: CDR1 MDHEN, CDR2 SYDVKM. This CDR3 is 14 amino acids long. Trimming shortened V by 1 base and J by 10 bases, and 15 bases separated the two germline ends. CDR3 in amino acids: CASSLFGGGLSQYF. CDR3 sequence (DNA): TGTGCCAGCAGTTTATTTGGCGGGGGCCTGTCGCAGTATTTT. The full variable domain, in which reference TRBV28 and TRBJ2-3 provide the parts outside the CDR3, is DVKVTQSSRYLVKRTGEKVFLECVQDMDHENMFWYRQDPGLGLRLIYFSYDVKMKEKGDIPEGYSVSREKKERFSLILESASTNQTSMYLCASSLFGGGLSQYFGPGTRLTVL.

V and J are TRBV11-1 and TRBJ2-7; 7 nucleotides align to TRBD1. With V trimmed by 1 base and J by 6 bases, 6 bases remained unmatched. The germline CDR1 and CDR2 sequences are SGHAT and FQDESV (reference sequence). This CDR3 contains 14 residues. The CDR3 sequence: CASSLELQGVEQYF. The CDR3, as DNA: TGTGCCAGCAGCTTAGAGCTTCAGGGGGTCGAGCAGTACTTC. The full variable domain, in which reference TRBV11-1 and TRBJ2-7 provide the parts outside the CDR3, is EAEVAQSPRYKITEKSQAVAFWCDPISGHATLYWYRQILGQGPELLVQFQDESVVDDSQLPKDRFSAERLKGVDSTLKIQPAELGDSAMYLCASSLELQGVEQYFGPGTRLTVT.

This clone showed up just a few times. DNA for the CDR3: TGTGCCAGCAGCATTAGTCAGGCCACCGAAGCTTTCTTT. It is translated as CASSISQATEAFF. The chain uses TRBV11-2 and TRBJ1-1; D uncertain. The CDR3 has 13 amino acids. CDR1 and CDR2 from the germline V gene are SGHAT and FQNNGV. V lost 5 bases, J lost 8 bases, and 15 bases lay in between.

V is TRBV27 and J is TRBJ2-1, with 8 bases fitting TRBD1. This CDR3 contains 15 residues. The V segment lost 6 bases and the J segment 1 base; nucleotides outside the gene matches: 5. The germline V gene encodes CDR1 MNHEY and CDR2 SMNVEV (reference sequence). CDR3 loop: CASSSHRGSYNEQFF. In DNA form, the CDR3 reads TGTGCCAGCAGCTCGCACAGGGGGTCCTACAATGAGCAGTTCTTC.

The V and J genes are TRBV6-5 and TRBJ1-6, with D possibly being TRBD1 (6 bases). CDR3 length: 14 amino acids. In germline, CDR1 is MNHEY, CDR2 SVGAGI. The V end was cut by 6 bases, the J end by 5 bases, with 11 bases between. The CDR3 DNA is TGTGCCAGCAGGCCTAGGGGGAATAATTCACCCCTCCACTTT. It specifies CASRPRGNNSPLHF.

This clone was picked up a small number of times. The V call is TRBV15, the J call TRBJ1-1, with 7 bases matching TRBD1. The CDR3 consists of 12 residues. CDR1 is LNHNV, CDR2 YYDKDF, per germline (reference sequence). Trimming took 5 bases from V and 9 from J; bases not matched to a gene: 6. The CDR3 nucleotides are TGTGCCACCAGCCCTGGGGGACAGAAAGCTTTCTTT. Translating it yields CATSPGGQKAFF.

This clone was detected a few times. This chain connects TRBV9 to TRBJ1-2, with 11 bases identical to TRBD1. V gave up 3 bases and J gave up 2 bases; unmatched junction bases: 3. Germline lookup yields CDR1 SGDLS and CDR2 YYNGEE. This CDR3 spans 15 amino acids. The CDR3 spells CASSAGTGGNYGYTF. The CDR3 region has the DNA TGTGCCAGCAGCGCGGGGACAGGGGGGAACTATGGCTACACCTTC.

The rearrangement links TRBV19 to TRBJ1-1; possibly TRBD1 for D (5 bases). Germline V CDR1 and CDR2: LNHDA, SQIVND (reference sequence). V dropped 1 base and J dropped 4 bases, with 13 bases sitting between them. The CDR3 loop spans 15 amino acids. CDR3 residues: CASSIGGNLVTEAFF. CDR3 sequence (DNA): TGTGCCAGTAGTATAGGGGGCAACCTAGTCACTGAAGCTTTCTTT. Full variable domain (rest looked up from reference TRBV19 and TRBJ1-1): DGGITQSPKYLFRKEGQNVTLSCEQNLNHDAMYWYRQDPGQGLRLIYYSQIVNDFQKGDIAEGYSVSREKKESFPLTVTSAQKNPTAFYLCASSIGGNLVTEAFFGQGTRLTVV.

This clone was seen only a few times. This sequence joins TRBV28 and TRBJ1-4, with 8 bases lining up with TRBD1. CDR1 and CDR2 from the germline V gene are MDHEN and SYDVKM. This CDR3 contains 16 residues. Trimming at V came to 2 bases and at J to 7 bases, leaving 9 bases not matched to a gene. CDR3 in amino acids: CASSLTQGALFEKLFF. CDR3 DNA: TGTGCCAGCAGTTTAACTCAGGGGGCGCTTTTTGAAAAACTGTTTTTT.

This chain joins TRBV29-1 and TRBJ1-4; a possible D gene is TRBD1 (5 bases). The V gene's germline CDR1 is SQVTM and CDR2 ANQGSEA. The CDR3 extends over 15 amino acids. V gave up 4 bases and J gave up 10 bases, with 22 bases separating them. The CDR3 sequence is CSVVADSLPGGKLFF. The DNA of the CDR3 is TGCAGCGTTGTGGCTGACAGTCTCCCTGGCGGAAAACTGTTTTTT.

The V call is TRBV6-4, the J call TRBJ1-1; TRBD1 might be the D (6 bases). Germline values: CDR1 MRHNA, CDR2 SNTAGT. CDR3 length: 13 amino acids. The V gene lost 6 bases and the J gene lost 1 base, with 9 bases spanning the gap. CDR3 residues: CASRRQANTEAFF. The CDR3 DNA is TGTGCCAGCAGGAGACAGGCGAACACTGAAGCTTTCTTT.

The chain recombines TRBV10-1 with TRBJ2-7; D might be TRBD1 (6 bases). Between the trimmed V and J ends, which lost 4 bases and 7 bases, there was a span of 23 bases. The CDR3 spans 16 residues. Germline lookup yields CDR1 WNHNN and CDR2 SYGVQD (reference sequence). In DNA form, the CDR3 reads TGCGCCAGCAGTGCACAACCGGGCAAAGGGGGATCTGAGCAGTACTTC. Its protein product is CASSAQPGKGGSEQYF.